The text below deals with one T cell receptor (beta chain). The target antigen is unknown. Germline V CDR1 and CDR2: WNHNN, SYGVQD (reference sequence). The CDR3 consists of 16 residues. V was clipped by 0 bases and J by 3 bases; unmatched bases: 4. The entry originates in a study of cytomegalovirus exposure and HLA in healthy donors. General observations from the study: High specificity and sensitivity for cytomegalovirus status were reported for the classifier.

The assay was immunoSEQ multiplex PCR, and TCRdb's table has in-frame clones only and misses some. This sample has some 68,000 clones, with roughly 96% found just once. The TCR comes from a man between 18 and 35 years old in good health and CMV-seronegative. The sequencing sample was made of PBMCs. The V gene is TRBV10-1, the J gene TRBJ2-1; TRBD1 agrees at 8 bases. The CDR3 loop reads CASSESTGDGYNEQFF. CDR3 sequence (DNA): TGCGCCAGCAGTGAGTCGACAGGGGATGGCTACAATGAGCAGTTCTTC.